This TCR beta chain was identified in a study of blood T cells in healthy people across ages. General study results and limits: Unknown CMV status may confound age-related changes in expanded clones.

For the second PCR, which ran for about 6 to 11 cycles, a sample-barcoded 5' primer and a J-beta primer mix were used. TCRdb fed the 5' RACE reads into MiXCR, producing one record per CDR3 protein. The sample yields about 1.5 million distinct CDR3 sequences, 42% seen once. In regard to this clonotype: Its matching antigen is unknown.

The CDR3 is 13 residues long. Germline trimming cut 5 bases from V and 8 bases from J; bases unmatched to any gene: 7. CDR1 is SGHRS, CDR2 YFSETQ, per germline. This receptor was obtained from a woman aged 18 to 35 in good health. Input material: blood. The rearrangement uses TRBV5-1 and TRBJ1-2, with 9 bases that match TRBD1. The CDR3: CASRPTGGMGYTF. The CDR3, as DNA: TGCGCCAGCAGACCTACAGGGGGCATGGGCTACACCTTC.